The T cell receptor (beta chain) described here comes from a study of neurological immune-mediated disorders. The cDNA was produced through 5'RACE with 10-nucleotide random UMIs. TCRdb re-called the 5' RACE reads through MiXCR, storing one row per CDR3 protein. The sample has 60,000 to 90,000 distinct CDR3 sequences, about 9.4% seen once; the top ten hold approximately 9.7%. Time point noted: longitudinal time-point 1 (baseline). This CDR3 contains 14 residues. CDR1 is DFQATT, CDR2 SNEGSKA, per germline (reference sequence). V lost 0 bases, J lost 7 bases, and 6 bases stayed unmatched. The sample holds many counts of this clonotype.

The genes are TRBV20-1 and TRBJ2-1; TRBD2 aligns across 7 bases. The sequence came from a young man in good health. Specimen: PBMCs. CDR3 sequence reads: CSARDSGPGNEQFF. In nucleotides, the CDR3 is TGCAGTGCTAGAGATAGCGGGCCGGGGAATGAGCAGTTCTTC.